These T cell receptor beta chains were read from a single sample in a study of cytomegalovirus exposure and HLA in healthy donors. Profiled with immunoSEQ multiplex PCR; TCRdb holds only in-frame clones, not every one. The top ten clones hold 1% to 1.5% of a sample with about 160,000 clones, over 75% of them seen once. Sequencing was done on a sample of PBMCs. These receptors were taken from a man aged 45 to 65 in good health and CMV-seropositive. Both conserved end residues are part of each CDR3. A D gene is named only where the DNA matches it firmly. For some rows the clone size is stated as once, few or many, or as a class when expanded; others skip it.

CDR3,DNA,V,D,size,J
CASSLGQGDSPLHF,TGTGCCAGCAGCCTGGGACAGGGTGACTCACCCCTCCACTTT,TRBV9,TRBD1,-,TRBJ1-6
CASSWDSATGELFF,TGTGCCAGCTCCTGGGACAGCGCGACCGGGGAGCTGTTTTTT,TRBV18,TRBD1,-,TRBJ2-2
CASSLSRGNGYTF,TGTGCCAGCAGCTTAAGTCGCGGAAATGGCTACACCTTC,TRBV7-2,-,-,TRBJ1-2
CASDGGNYGYTF,TGTGCCAGTGACGGGGGGAACTATGGCTACACCTTC,TRBV6-1,-,few,TRBJ1-2
CASSLGSSYEQYF,TGTGCCAGCAGCTTGGGCAGCTCCTACGAGCAGTACTTC,TRBV11-3,-,-,TRBJ2-7
CASSPPTRYNQPQHF,TGTGCCAGCAGTCCTCCTACTAGATACAATCAGCCCCAGCATTTT,TRBV6-5,-,-,TRBJ1-5
CASSSDQDRVQRNQPQHF,TGCGCCAGCAGCTCCGATCAGGACAGGGTTCAGCGCAATCAGCCCCAGCATTTT,TRBV5-1,TRBD1,-,TRBJ1-5
CASSPTGWGQPQHF,TGCGCCAGCAGCCCGACAGGCTGGGGGCAGCCCCAGCATTTT,TRBV11-2,-,-,TRBJ1-5
CASSLFPRTDTQYF,TGCGCCAGCAGCTTGTTCCCCAGGACAGATACGCAGTATTTT,TRBV5-1,-,-,TRBJ2-3
CASSLGPRFGGTRSYEQYF,TGTGCCAGCAGCTTAGGGCCGAGGTTCGGGGGTACAAGGTCCTACGAGCAGTACTTC,TRBV7-9,-,-,TRBJ2-7
CASSSTATNEKLFF,TGCGCCAGCAGCTCGACAGCAACTAATGAAAAACTGTTTTTT,TRBV5-1,-,-,TRBJ1-4
CASSQRTAGELFF,TGCGCCAGCAGCCAGCGGACAGCCGGGGAGCTGTTTTTT,TRBV4-1,-,-,TRBJ2-2
CAWTLTGSGNTIYF,TGTGCCTGGACCCTGACAGGGTCTGGAAACACCATATATTTT,TRBV30,TRBD1,-,TRBJ1-3
CSIETGNSYEQYF,TGCAGCATCGAGACAGGGAACTCCTACGAGCAGTACTTC,TRBV29-1,TRBD1,-,TRBJ2-7
CATRSGANQPQHF,TGTGCCACAAGATCAGGGGCCAATCAGCCCCAGCATTTT,TRBV2,-,-,TRBJ1-5
CASSFISTEAFF,TGTGCCAGCAGCTTTATTTCGACTGAAGCTTTCTTT,TRBV11-2,-,-,TRBJ1-1
CASSQDRGMNTEAFF,TGTGCCAGCAGTCAGGACAGGGGAATGAACACTGAAGCTTTCTTT,TRBV6-5,TRBD1,-,TRBJ1-1
CSVVVTGKAGELFF,TGCAGCGTTGTGGTTACGGGGAAGGCCGGGGAGCTGTTTTTT,TRBV29-1,-,-,TRBJ2-2
CASSIPPSGGADTQYF,TGTGCCAGTAGTATTCCCCCTAGCGGGGGGGCAGATACGCAGTATTTT,TRBV19,TRBD2,-,TRBJ2-3
CASSPTSGFNEQFF,TGTGCCAGCTCACCGACTAGCGGGTTCAATGAGCAGTTCTTC,TRBV18,TRBD2,-,TRBJ2-1
CASSGTQSDTQYF,TGTGCCAGCAGCGGGACTCAATCCGATACGCAGTATTTT,TRBV2,-,-,TRBJ2-3
CASSWGGDGYTF,TGTGCCAGCAGCTGGGGGGGCGATGGCTACACCTTC,TRBV11-2,-,-,TRBJ1-2
CASSLRDSPGNTIYF,TGTGCCAGCAGCTTACGGGACAGCCCTGGAAACACCATATATTTT,TRBV9,TRBD1,few,TRBJ1-3
CASSAYEQYF,TGTGCCAGCAGTGCGTACGAGCAGTACTTC,TRBV6-1,-,-,TRBJ2-7
CASSPGSGIYYEQYF,TGTGCCAGCAGCCCCGGAAGCGGGATATACTACGAGCAGTACTTC,TRBV5-4,TRBD2,-,TRBJ2-7
CASSLQGYEQYF,TGTGCCAGCAGCCTACAGGGGTACGAGCAGTACTTC,TRBV28,TRBD1,-,TRBJ2-7
CATGQGGRTDTQYF,TGTGCCACCGGACAGGGAGGTCGCACAGATACGCAGTATTTT,TRBV6-6,TRBD1,-,TRBJ2-3
CAISGTVRETQYF,TGTGCCATCAGTGGGACAGTCCGAGAGACCCAGTACTTC,TRBV10-3,-,-,TRBJ2-5
CASSLYRAPSGDTQYF,TGTGCCAGCAGTTTATATCGGGCACCCTCAGGGGATACGCAGTATTTT,TRBV27,-,-,TRBJ2-3
CASSPQLGQVYGYTF,TGTGCCAGCTCACCCCAACTTGGACAAGTCTATGGCTACACCTTC,TRBV18,-,-,TRBJ1-2
CASSPSGYGYTF,TGTGCCAGCAGCCCAAGCGGCTATGGCTACACCTTC,TRBV14,-,-,TRBJ1-2
CASSLVQGYYGYTF,TGTGCCAGCAGCTTAGTTCAGGGATACTATGGCTACACCTTC,TRBV7-2,-,few,TRBJ1-2
CAWSPTGKSQPQHF,TGTGCCTGGAGTCCGACAGGGAAGAGTCAGCCCCAGCATTTT,TRBV30,TRBD1,-,TRBJ1-5
CASSRTGWDNQPQHF,TGTGCCAGCTCCCGCACAGGGTGGGACAATCAGCCCCAGCATTTT,TRBV18,-,once,TRBJ1-5
CASSFLGQGYEQYF,TGTGCCAGCAGCTTTCTGGGACAGGGTTACGAGCAGTACTTC,TRBV5-8,TRBD1,-,TRBJ2-7
CASSTSGGRNTEAFF,TGTGCCAGCAGCACCTCAGGGGGAAGGAACACTGAAGCTTTCTTT,TRBV9,TRBD1,once,TRBJ1-1
CASSPAGPMALETQYF,TGTGCCAGCAGTCCCGCGGGCCCTATGGCGCTAGAGACCCAGTACTTC,TRBV28,-,once,TRBJ2-5
CAWAVNSGNTIYF,TGTGCCTGGGCGGTGAACTCTGGAAACACCATATATTTT,TRBV30,-,once,TRBJ1-3
CASSFNRIPSTDTQYF,TGTGCCAGCAGTTTTAACAGAATACCTAGCACAGATACGCAGTATTTT,TRBV27,-,-,TRBJ2-3
CASSQDLAGPRTGELFF,TGCGCCAGCAGCCAAGATCTCGCAGGCCCCAGGACCGGGGAGCTGTTTTTT,TRBV4-3,-,-,TRBJ2-2
CASSLAAGAGTDTQYF,TGTGCCAGCAGCTTGGCCGCGGGGGCCGGGACAGATACGCAGTATTTT,TRBV5-4,-,-,TRBJ2-3
CASSAWDAGEKLFF,TGTGCCAGCAGCGCTTGGGATGCGGGGGAAAAACTGTTTTTT,TRBV11-2,-,-,TRBJ1-4
CASSPGTTYNEQFF,TGTGCCAGCAGTCCCGGGACTACTTACAATGAGCAGTTCTTC,TRBV28,TRBD2,-,TRBJ2-1